This entry features one TCR beta chain sequence. The data derive from a study of blood T cell repertoires in COVID-19. Germline V gene sequence: CDR1 MGHDK, CDR2 SYGVNS. V lost 4 bases and J lost 7, with 11 bases in between. This CDR3 spans 14 amino acids. In the study's own analysis: Cell counts per sample came from amplifying reference gene primers. The protocol was immunoSEQ multiplex PCR, while the TCRdb copy is restricted to in-frame clones and leaves out a portion. The DNA was the basis for D and trimming; V, J and clone size are from that table. The sample has about 130,000 clones; more than 85% are singletons.

The sequencing sample was made of peripheral blood. The chain combines TRBV25-1 with TRBJ1-6, with TRBD1 as a possible D gene (6 bases). The receptor's source is a man in his fifties with active or convalescent COVID-19. The CDR3 DNA reads as TGTGCCAGCAGTGTAACAGGGCGGAATTCACCCCTCCACTTT. Protein product: CASSVTGRNSPLHF.